Below, 26 T cell receptor beta chains from the same sample are listed, as sequenced in a study of cytomegalovirus exposure and HLA in healthy donors. The protocol was immunoSEQ multiplex PCR, while the TCRdb copy is restricted to in-frame clones and leaves out a portion. This table holds under 300,000 clones, more than 75% found once. Sequencing was done on a sample of PBMCs. The receptors shown here come from a woman in her thirties in good health and CMV-seropositive.

The rearrangement joins TRBV7-8 to TRBJ2-7; D possibly corresponds to TRBD1 (6 bases). This CDR3 is built from 15 residues. The V gene's germline CDR1 is SGHVS and CDR2 FQNEAQ. Trimming cost V 1 base and J 1 base, with 11 bases left between them. The CDR3 loop is CASSLEGGFSYEQYF. The CDR3 coding sequence is TGTGCCAGCAGCTTAGAAGGGGGATTTTCCTACGAGCAGTACTTC.

This chain links TRBV2 with TRBJ2-7, with TRBD2 identical over 12 bases. Trimming at V came to 7 bases and at J to 4 bases, leaving 5 bases not matched to a gene. Per the germline V gene, CDR1 is SNHLY and CDR2 is FYNNEI. There are 14 residues in the CDR3. The CDR3 region has the DNA TGTGCCAGCAAATGGGGACTAGCGGGTTACGAGCAGTACTTC. It specifies CASKWGLAGYEQYF.

The chain links TRBV6-6 to TRBJ1-1; the D gene is possibly TRBD1 (5 bases). The CDR3 is 13 residues long. Trimming took off 5 bases at V and 1 base at J, with 8 bases between the two ends. Germline V gene lookup returns CDR1 MNHNY and CDR2 SVGAGI (reference sequence). The CDR3 reads CASSQGGNTEAFF. CDR3 nucleotides: TGTGCCAGCAGTCAGGGAGGGAACACTGAAGCTTTCTTT.

This chain links TRBV28 with TRBJ2-7; D uncertain. In germline, CDR1 is MDHEN, CDR2 SYDVKM. The CDR3 contains 14 residues. The V and J ends lost 3 bases and 3 bases respectively, with 12 bases between them. The CDR3 DNA sequence: TGTGCCAGCAGTTTTCGAGAGCCCTACTACGAGCAGTACTTC. Translation gives CASSFREPYYEQYF.

The J gene is TRBJ2-1, the V gene TRBV29-1; a weak D match, TRBD1 (6 bases). The V end lost 6 bases, the J end lost 6 bases, and 15 bases lay between the germline ends. Germline V gene lookup returns CDR1 SQVTM and CDR2 ANQGSEA. The CDR3 contains 13 residues. CDR3 loop: CSVDRLGVNEQFF. The CDR3 bases are TGCAGCGTAGACAGGCTTGGGGTCAATGAGCAGTTCTTC.

This chain joins TRBV27 and TRBJ2-7; 10 nucleotides align to TRBD2. Germline CDR1 is MNHEY and CDR2 is SMNVEV (reference sequence). The CDR3 has 14 residues. V lost 4 bases to trimming and J lost 3 bases; unmatched junction nucleotides: 3. The CDR3 DNA follows: TGTGCCAGCAGTTCTAGACTAGCGGGCTACGAGCAGTACTTC. Encoded protein: CASSSRLAGYEQYF.

The CDR3 coding sequence is TGTGCCAGCAGCTTAGAAGGGACTAGCGGGTTGCATGAGCAGTTCTTC. Translating gives CASSLEGTSGLHEQFF. The V and J genes are TRBV11-3 and TRBJ2-1; 12 bases agree with TRBD2. Germline V gene lookup returns CDR1 SGHNT and CDR2 YENEEA. This CDR3 has 16 residues. Trimming took 0 bases from V and 8 from J; bases not matched to a gene: 5.

This chain uses TRBV11-3 with TRBJ2-3; D may be TRBD2 (5 bases). CDR1 SGHNT and CDR2 YENEEA come from the germline V gene. This CDR3 comprises 15 residues. V was pared by 3 bases and J by 6 bases, with 16 bases between. CDR3 nucleotide sequence: TGTGCCAGCAGCTTGGGTAACGGGGTCCGGGATACGCAGTATTTT. Translation: CASSLGNGVRDTQYF.

J is TRBJ2-7 and V is TRBV4-1; 15 bases match TRBD2. The V and J ends lost 1 base and 6 bases, in that order; junction bases with no gene match: 13. Looked up from germline, CDR1 is MGHRA and CDR2 is YSYEKL. CDR3 length: 19 amino acids. For the CDR3, the DNA is TGCGCCAGCAGCCAAGCCTTCGGACTAGCGGGAGGGCCTCGGTCCGAGCAGTACTTC. Amino acids: CASSQAFGLAGGPRSEQYF.

This chain uses TRBV28 with TRBJ2-2; the D gene is possibly TRBD2 (6 bases). Germline lookup yields CDR1 MDHEN and CDR2 SYDVKM. V shed 3 bases and J shed 2 bases, with 13 bases lying between them. This CDR3 contains 16 residues. Here the CDR3 reads CASSFLIAVNTGELFF. In DNA form, the CDR3 reads TGTGCCAGCAGTTTTTTGATAGCGGTAAACACCGGGGAGCTGTTTTTT.

This clone was observed a few times. The CDR3 coding sequence is TGCGCCAGCAGCGGGCCTATCTACCCCCTACAGTATTTT. Protein: CASSGPIYPLQYF. The chain recombines TRBV4-1 with TRBJ2-3, with D uncertain. Germline-derived CDR1 and CDR2 are MGHRA and YSYEKL. The V and J ends lost 5 bases and 12 bases respectively, with 18 bases between them. The CDR3 is 13 amino acids.

The CDR3 region is CASSLFSGGGPQHF. The CDR3 DNA reads as TGTGCCAGCAGTTTATTTTCAGGGGGTGGGCCCCAGCATTTT. This rearrangement joins TRBV27 to TRBJ1-5; 7 bases align to TRBD1. CDR1 is MNHEY and CDR2 is SMNVEV in the germline V gene (reference sequence). The V gene end was trimmed by 1 base and the J gene end by 9 bases; junction bases not matched to a gene: 6. CDR3 length: 14 amino acids.

The J gene is TRBJ1-2, the V gene TRBV5-6; D unresolved. This CDR3 is 13 amino acids long. V shed 2 bases and J shed 7 bases, with 12 bases lying between them. The germline V gene encodes CDR1 SGHDT and CDR2 YYEEEE. For the CDR3, the DNA is TGTGCCAGCAGCTTCGGTGGAGGGAGTGGCTACACCTTC. Translating it yields CASSFGGGSGYTF.

This clone was counted a single time. The chain employs TRBV18 and TRBJ2-2; D is unclear. The CDR3 is made up of 11 amino acids. V dropped 8 bases and J dropped 3 bases, with 4 bases sitting between them. CDR1 KGHSH and CDR2 LQKENI come from the germline V gene. The CDR3 DNA reads TGTGCCAGCGTCGACACCGGGGAGCTGTTTTTT. It yields the protein CASVDTGELFF.

This clone was found a few times. A read error may account for a junction end that differs from germline. This chain connects TRBV2 to TRBJ2-7; no clear D. Per germline, CDR1 SNHLY and CDR2 FYNNEI. The CDR3 has 12 amino acids. Written as DNA, the CDR3 is TGTGCCAGCAGTGAAGATGGGTTAGCACGGGTCTTC. Protein: CASSEDGLARVF.

This sequence joins TRBV7-3 and TRBJ2-3; unclear D gene. CDR3 length: 15 residues. Trimming shortened V by 5 bases and J by 2 bases, and 14 bases separated the two germline ends. In germline, CDR1 is SGHTA, CDR2 FQGTGA. CDR3 sequence reads: CASSPGVGNTDTQYF. The DNA for the CDR3 is TGTGCCAGCAGCCCCGGAGTAGGTAACACAGATACGCAGTATTTT. Supplemented by reference TRBV7-3 and TRBJ2-3, the full variable domain reads GAGVSQTPSNKVTEKGKYVELRCDPISGHTALYWYRQSLGQGPEFLIYFQGTGAADDSGLPNDRFFAVRPEGSVSTLKIQRTERGDSAVYLCASSPGVGNTDTQYFGPGTRLTVL.

Note on this clone: The identical CDR3 is also encoded by other nucleotide sequences in the sample. This sequence joins TRBV28 and TRBJ2-3, with D possibly being TRBD2 (5 bases). Trimming pared 3 bases from V and 2 bases from J, leaving 12 bases between. CDR1 and CDR2 (germline): MDHEN, SYDVKM. CDR3 length equals 15 residues. The CDR3, as DNA: TGTGCCAGCAGTTTGCCCAGCGGACTCACAGATACGCAGTATTTT. Amino acid sequence: CASSLPSGLTDTQYF.

The chain employs TRBV28 and TRBJ1-2; the match to TRBD1 covers 7 bases. The junction had 6 bases not matched to a gene; V was cut back by 8 bases and J by 0 bases. The length of the CDR3 is 14 residues. Germline V gene data show CDR1 as MDHEN and CDR2 as SYDVKM. Here the CDR3 reads CASQNRGSNYGYTF. In nucleotides, the CDR3 is TGTGCCAGCCAGAACAGGGGTTCTAACTATGGCTACACCTTC.

V and J are TRBV9 and TRBJ1-1; 7 bases match TRBD1. The CDR3 is 13 residues long. Germline lookup yields CDR1 SGDLS and CDR2 YYNGEE. V was pared by 3 bases and J by 9 bases, with 8 bases of the junction left unmatched. The CDR3 is CASSDRQGSKAFF. CDR3 nucleotides: TGTGCCAGCAGCGACAGACAGGGATCTAAAGCTTTCTTT.

The rearrangement links TRBV11-3 to TRBJ2-5; the D is unclear. This CDR3 is 14 amino acids long. Germline V gives CDR1 SGHNT, CDR2 YENEEA. V gave up 1 base and J gave up 5 bases, with 11 bases separating them. The CDR3 region has the DNA TGTGCCAGCAGCTTAGGGGTGATGAGGGAGACCCAGTACTTC. Translated, it gives CASSLGVMRETQYF.

This rearrangement joins TRBV19 to TRBJ2-2, with D uncertain. Germline V gene sequence: CDR1 LNHDA, CDR2 SQIVND (reference sequence). Trimming pared 4 bases from V and 3 bases from J, leaving 3 bases between. The CDR3 is made up of 12 amino acids. CDR3 DNA sequence: TGTGCCAGTAGTACATACACCGGGGAGCTGTTTTTT. Translation gives CASSTYTGELFF.

This clone has only one observation. The rearrangement uses TRBV2 and TRBJ2-7, with a tentative D call TRBD1 (6 bases). V lost 5 bases and J lost 6, with 17 bases in between. The CDR3 has 14 residues. Germline V lookup: CDR1 SNHLY, CDR2 FYNNEI. CDR3 DNA sequence: TGTGCCAGCAGTCACAGGGCCTCCTTGGGCGAGCAGTACTTC. Translating gives CASSHRASLGEQYF.

The chain couples TRBV5-6 to TRBJ1-2; TRBD1 aligns across 7 bases. This CDR3 contains 15 residues. Germline assignment: CDR1 SGHDT and CDR2 YYEEEE. V lost 4 bases to trimming and J lost 8 bases; unmatched junction nucleotides: 14. This CDR3 is CASSLGTASMWGYTF. CDR3 nucleotides: TGTGCCAGCAGCCTAGGGACAGCTTCTATGTGGGGCTACACCTTC.

The chain is built from TRBV13 and TRBJ2-7; perhaps TRBD2 as D (6 bases). This CDR3 comprises 16 residues. Trimming pared 4 bases from V and 0 bases from J, leaving 16 bases between. Germline V gene data show CDR1 as PRHDT and CDR2 as FYEKMQ (reference sequence). The CDR3 DNA reads as TGTGCCAGCAGCTCCCGCCGGGACTCGAGCTCCTACGAGCAGTACTTC. Its protein is CASSSRRDSSSYEQYF.

This rearrangement joins TRBV5-1 to TRBJ2-5, with D perhaps matching TRBD1 (8 bases). V lost 3 bases and J 5 bases, leaving 14 bases between the germline ends. This CDR3 contains 14 residues. CDR1 and CDR2 from the germline V gene are SGHRS and YFSETQ. The CDR3 spells CASSYNRGGETQYF. CDR3 bases: TGCGCCAGCAGCTACAACAGGGGGGGGGAGACCCAGTACTTC.

This clone was counted only a few times. The chain combines TRBV27 with TRBJ2-7; no firm D call. CDR1 is MNHEY and CDR2 is SMNVEV in the germline V gene (reference sequence). The CDR3 is made up of 12 amino acids. V lost 5 bases and J lost 3, with 8 bases in between. The CDR3 DNA is TGTGCCAGCAGTCGGGTCGGCTACGAGCAGTACTTC. Encoded protein: CASSRVGYEQYF.